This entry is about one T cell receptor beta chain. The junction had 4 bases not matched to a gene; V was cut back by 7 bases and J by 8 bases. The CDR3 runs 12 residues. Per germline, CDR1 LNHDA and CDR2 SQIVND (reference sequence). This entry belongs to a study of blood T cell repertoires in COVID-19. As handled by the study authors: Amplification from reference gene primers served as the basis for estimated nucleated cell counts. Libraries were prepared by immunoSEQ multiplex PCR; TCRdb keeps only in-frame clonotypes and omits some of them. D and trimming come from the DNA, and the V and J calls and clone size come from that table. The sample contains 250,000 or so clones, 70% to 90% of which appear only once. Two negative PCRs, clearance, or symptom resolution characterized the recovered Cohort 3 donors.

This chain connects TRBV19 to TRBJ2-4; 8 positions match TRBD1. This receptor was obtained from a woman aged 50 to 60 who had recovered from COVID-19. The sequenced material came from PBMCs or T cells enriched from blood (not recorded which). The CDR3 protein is CASTTTGDIQYF. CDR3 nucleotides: TGTGCCAGTACCACGACAGGGGACATTCAGTACTTC.